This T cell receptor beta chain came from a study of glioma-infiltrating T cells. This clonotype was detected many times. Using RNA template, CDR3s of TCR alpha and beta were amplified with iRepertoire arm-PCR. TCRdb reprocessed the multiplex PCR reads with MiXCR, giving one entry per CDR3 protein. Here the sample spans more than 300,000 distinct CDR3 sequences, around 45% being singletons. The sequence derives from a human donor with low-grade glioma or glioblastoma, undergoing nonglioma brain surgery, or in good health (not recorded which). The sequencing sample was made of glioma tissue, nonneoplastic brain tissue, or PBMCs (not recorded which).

Written as DNA, the CDR3 is TGTGCCAGCAGTCCTCTAGCGGGAGAGGGCAATGAGCAGTTCTTC. Amino acid sequence: CASSPLAGEGNEQFF. The V call is TRBV27, the J call TRBJ2-1; 10 nucleotides match TRBD2. Germline V gene sequence: CDR1 MNHEY, CDR2 SMNVEV (reference sequence). V trimming: 5 bases; J trimming: 6 bases; junction bases outside the gene matches: 7. The CDR3 length is 15 residues.